The 18 T cell receptor beta chains given below trace back to one sample, sequenced in a study of blood T cell repertoires in COVID-19. The assay was immunoSEQ multiplex PCR, and TCRdb's table has in-frame clones only and misses some. In the table there are 200,000 to 300,000 clones, about 88% of which are singletons. Source material: peripheral blood. These receptor sequences come from an older woman with COVID-19, enrolled during active disease.

DNA for the CDR3: TGCGCCAGCAGTGAGGGTTCTCGGGGTGTGCAGTACTTC. As protein: CASSEGSRGVQYF. The chain links TRBV10-1 to TRBJ2-7; maybe TRBD2 (5 bases). Germline V gives CDR1 WNHNN, CDR2 SYGVQD (reference sequence). V was clipped by 2 bases and J by 9 bases, with 14 bases between them. The CDR3 spans 13 residues.

This CDR3 reads CASSPAAGAGNTIYF. As DNA, the CDR3 is TGTGCCAGCAGCCCCGCGGCAGGGGCTGGAAACACCATATATTTT. The chain combines TRBV9 with TRBJ1-3; tentatively, D is TRBD1 (6 bases). CDR1 is SGDLS, CDR2 YYNGEE, per germline. V lost 4 bases, J lost 2 bases, and 13 bases lay in between. This CDR3 has 15 amino acids.

CDR3 loop: CASSRVDSRNSPLHF. CDR3 DNA sequence: TGTGCCAGCAGCCGAGTGGACAGCCGTAATTCACCCCTCCACTTT. The gene calls are TRBV4-2 and TRBJ1-6, with a possible D match to TRBD1 (6 bases). Per the germline V gene, CDR1 is LGHNA and CDR2 is YNFKEQ. V was pared by 4 bases and J by 6 bases, with 13 bases between. The CDR3 spans 15 residues.

The chain recombines TRBV18 with TRBJ1-3; no definite D call. This CDR3 contains 18 residues. Trimming took 6 bases from V and 0 from J, leaving 21 bases between them. CDR1 KGHSH and CDR2 LQKENI come from the germline V gene. The CDR3 loop reads CASSSSEGATFSGNTIYF. In DNA, the CDR3 is TGTGCCAGCTCTTCGAGTGAGGGCGCAACATTCTCTGGAAACACCATATATTTT.

Written as DNA, the CDR3 is TGCGCCAGCAGCCAAAGATTGCCGTTAGCGGGAGCGAACACCGGGGAGCTGTTTTTT. Translating gives CASSQRLPLAGANTGELFF. This chain joins TRBV4-1 and TRBJ2-2; 9 bases match TRBD2. From germline, CDR1 is MGHRA and CDR2 YSYEKL. J gave up 0 bases and V 2 bases, and 10 bases lay outside the gene matches. This CDR3 contains 19 residues.

The chain couples TRBV7-2 to TRBJ1-2; TRBD1 matches at 12 bases. This CDR3 region has 18 residues. Germline CDR1 reads SGHTA; CDR2 reads FQGNSA. The V gene end was trimmed by 2 bases and the J gene end by 1 base; junction bases not matched to a gene: 8. CDR3 nucleotides: TGTGCCAGCAGCTTAATCGGGACAGGGGGCATTAATAACTATGGCTACACCTTC. It encodes CASSLIGTGGINNYGYTF.

V gene TRBV7-8 combines with J gene TRBJ2-7; TRBD1 matches at 8 bases. With V trimmed by 1 base and J by 0 bases, 2 bases remained unmatched. The germline CDR1 and CDR2 sequences are SGHVS and FQNEAQ. This CDR3 spans 15 amino acids. In DNA form, the CDR3 reads TGTGCCAGCAGCTTAGGACAGGGGATCTCCTACGAGCAGTACTTC. This gives the protein CASSLGQGISYEQYF.

This chain links TRBV7-9 with TRBJ1-3; no clear D. Trimming stripped 5 bases from V and 0 bases from J, with 8 bases between. The germline V gene has CDR1 SEHNR and CDR2 FQNEAQ (reference sequence). The length of the CDR3 is 14 residues. CDR3 loop: CASSEASSGNTIYF. The CDR3 nucleotides are TGTGCCAGCAGCGAAGCTAGCTCTGGAAACACCATATATTTT.

In its sample, this clone was seen once. This chain joins TRBV25-1 and TRBJ1-3; the D is unclear. Trimming took 5 bases from V and 1 from J, leaving 3 bases between them. From germline, CDR1 is MGHDK and CDR2 SYGVNS. The CDR3 is 12 amino acids. The CDR3 DNA sequence: TGTGCCAGCAGTCATTCTGGAAACACCATATATTTT. Its protein is CASSHSGNTIYF.

In its sample, this clone was seen once. V and J are TRBV11-1 and TRBJ1-2; a weak D match, TRBD1 (6 bases). The CDR3 spans 12 residues. The V gene's germline CDR1 is SGHAT and CDR2 FQDESV (reference sequence). V was clipped by 5 bases and J by 7 bases, with 11 bases between them. CDR3 sequence reads: CASSLQGLGYTF. Written as DNA, the CDR3 is TGTGCCAGCAGCCTTCAGGGGCTTGGCTACACCTTC.

The J gene is TRBJ1-4, the V gene TRBV28; 9 positions agree with TRBD1. J gave up 8 bases and V 8 bases, and 9 bases lay outside the gene matches. This CDR3 region has 14 residues. Germline-derived CDR1 and CDR2 are MDHEN and SYDVKM. The CDR3 bases are TGTGCCAGCGGACAGGGGCCGCAAAGAGAAAAACTGTTTTTT. The encoded protein is CASGQGPQREKLFF.

This clone has a handful of counts. The chain employs TRBV7-6 and TRBJ1-5, with 8 bases identical to TRBD1. This CDR3 is built from 15 residues. Germline V gene data show CDR1 as SGHVS and CDR2 as FNYEAQ. The J segment lost 4 bases and the V segment lost 5 bases, leaving 7 bases of the junction unmatched. CDR3: CASSARQGRNQPQHF. CDR3 bases: TGTGCCAGCAGCGCGCGACAGGGGAGGAATCAGCCCCAGCATTTT.

The chain recombines TRBV10-2 with TRBJ1-3; 8 nucleotides align to TRBD1. CDR3 length: 15 residues. The V gene end was trimmed by 10 bases and the J gene end by 0 bases; junction bases not matched to a gene: 8. CDR1 and CDR2 from the germline V gene are WSHSY and SAAADI. CDR3 in amino acids: CATGQGWNSGNTIYF. CDR3 bases: TGCGCCACCGGACAGGGATGGAACTCTGGAAACACCATATATTTT.

The chain uses TRBV30 and TRBJ2-4, with 8 bases lining up with TRBD2. The CDR3 is made up of 15 amino acids. Germline V CDR1 and CDR2: GTSNPN, SVGIG (reference sequence). J gave up 0 bases and V 2 bases, and 3 bases lay outside the gene matches. CDR3: CAWSPGLGAKNIQYF. In DNA form, the CDR3 reads TGTGCCTGGAGTCCGGGACTAGGAGCCAAAAACATTCAGTACTTC.

V and J are TRBV11-2 and TRBJ2-7; no firm D call. Deletions cut 0 bases from V and 9 bases from J, with 9 bases between. The CDR3 runs 12 residues. Germline CDR1 reads SGHAT; CDR2 reads FQNNGV. Here the CDR3 reads CASSLDGLAQYF. The CDR3 DNA is TGTGCCAGCAGCTTAGACGGGTTGGCGCAGTACTTC.

The chain is built from TRBV20-1 and TRBJ2-3, with D tentatively TRBD2 (6 bases). V shed 3 bases and J shed 1 base, with 11 bases lying between them. In germline, CDR1 is DFQATT, CDR2 SNEGSKA (reference sequence). This CDR3 contains 14 residues. CDR3 sequence (DNA): TGCAGTGCTAGTGTTAGCGGAGGCACAGATACGCAGTATTTT. It is translated as CSASVSGGTDTQYF.

The CDR3 nucleotides are TGCGCCAGCAGCTTGGTGAACAAACAGAGGAACACTGAAGCTTTCTTT. It codes for CASSLVNKQRNTEAFF. This chain connects TRBV5-1 to TRBJ1-1; D gene ambiguous. Germline lookup yields CDR1 SGHRS and CDR2 YFSETQ. The length of the CDR3 is 16 residues. Trimming pared 0 bases from V and 1 base from J, leaving 13 bases between.

J is TRBJ1-5 and V is TRBV6-5; D remains unclear. The CDR3 runs 13 residues. With 5 bases removed from V and 6 bases from J, the gap between germline ends came to 11 bases. CDR1 MNHEY and CDR2 SVGAGI come from the germline V gene. CDR3 sequence: CASSRAEGQPQHF. The CDR3 nucleotides are TGTGCCAGCAGTCGGGCTGAGGGTCAGCCCCAGCATTTT.